This T cell receptor (beta chain) was sequenced for a study of T cell repertoires in cytomegalovirus infection. Study-level background: Indications came from public TCR beta signatures; they pointed to CMV infection and to a matching HLA type. Broader study findings: Public TCR beta family frequency separated CMV-and-HLA carriers, including in an independent cohort. Clonotypes of TCR beta that were HLA-C-restricted and CMV-specific dominated the ex vivo response.

This clonotype was detected ten times or more. Antigen: not known. The V end lost 5 bases, the J end lost 1 base, and 14 bases lay between the germline ends. Germline CDR1 is SGHNT and CDR2 is YENEEA. This CDR3 has 15 residues. TCRdb independently ran MiXCR on the reads; one entry per CDR3 protein. Found here are approximately 500,000 distinct CDR3 sequences, about 17% of them singletons; the top ten hold about 24%. This clonotype originated in a human donor in good health (CMV status not recorded). Some clones in this sample may be carry-over from other donors' samples. V usage is TRBV11-3 and J usage is TRBJ1-1; D may be TRBD1 (5 bases). The source material was CD8+ T cells from PBMCs. The CDR3 nucleotides read TGTGCCAGCAGCAGAAGAGGGGCTCCGAACACTGAAGCTTTCTTT. Translation gives CASSRRGAPNTEAFF.